This T cell receptor beta chain was recorded in a study of T cell repertoires in cytomegalovirus infection. Turning to the study itself: Evidence of both CMV infection and a matching HLA type came from public TCR beta signatures.

TCRdb independently ran MiXCR on the reads; one entry per CDR3 protein. The sample consists of roughly 110,000 distinct CDR3 sequences, 30% of them appearing once. With regard to this clonotype: Its antigen is unknown.

The J segment lost 1 base and the V segment lost 3 bases, leaving 12 bases of the junction unmatched. This CDR3 has 18 amino acids. Germline values: CDR1 SGHVS, CDR2 FNYEAQ. The receptor's source is a human donor in good health (CMV status not recorded). Some clones in this sample may be carry-over from other donors' samples. This chain joins TRBV7-6 and TRBJ2-5; TRBD1 matches 9 bases. The sample consisted of CD8+ T cells from cultured PBMCs, taken from culture after CMV antigen stimulation. Here the CDR3 reads CASSFTGSDRGFQETQYF. Written as DNA, the CDR3 is TGTGCCAGCAGCTTTACAGGCTCGGACAGGGGCTTCCAAGAGACCCAGTACTTC.